This entry concerns a single T cell receptor beta chain. This table comes from immunoSEQ multiplex PCR, and its TCRdb copy is limited to in-frame clones, with some not included. The data hold 400,000 or so clones, with 85% to 90% observed a single time. This record comes from a study of blood T cell repertoires in COVID-19. CDR3 length: 16 residues. Germline-derived CDR1 and CDR2 are SGHRS and YFSETQ. V gave up 4 bases and J gave up 2 bases; unmatched junction bases: 7. The chain joins TRBV5-1 to TRBJ2-1, with TRBD2 matching 9 bases. This TCR came from a man aged 30 to 39 who had recovered from COVID-19. The sample consisted of PBMCs or T cells enriched from blood (not recorded which). CDR3 in amino acids: CASSPLAGEPYNEQFF. The CDR3 DNA sequence: TGCGCCAGCAGCCCCTTAGCGGGAGAGCCCTACAATGAGCAGTTCTTC.